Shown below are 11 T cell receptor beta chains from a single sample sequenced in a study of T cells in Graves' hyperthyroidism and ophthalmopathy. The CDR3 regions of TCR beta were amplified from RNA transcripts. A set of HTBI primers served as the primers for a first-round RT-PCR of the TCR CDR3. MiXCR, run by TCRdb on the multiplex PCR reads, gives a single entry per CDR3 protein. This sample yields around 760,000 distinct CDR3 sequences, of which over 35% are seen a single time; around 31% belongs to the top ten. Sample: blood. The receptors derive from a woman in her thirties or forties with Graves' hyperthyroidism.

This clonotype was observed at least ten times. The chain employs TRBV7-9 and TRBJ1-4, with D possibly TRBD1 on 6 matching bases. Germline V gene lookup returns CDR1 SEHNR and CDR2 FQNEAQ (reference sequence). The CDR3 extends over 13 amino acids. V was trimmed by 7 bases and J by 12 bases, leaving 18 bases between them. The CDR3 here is CASTPQLAGELFF. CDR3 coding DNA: TGTGCCAGCACCCCCCAGCTGGCAGGGGAACTGTTTTTT.

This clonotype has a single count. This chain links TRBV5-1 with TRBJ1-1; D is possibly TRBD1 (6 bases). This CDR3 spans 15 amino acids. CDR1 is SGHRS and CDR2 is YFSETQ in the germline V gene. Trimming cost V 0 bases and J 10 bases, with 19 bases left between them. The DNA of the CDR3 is TGCGCCAGCAGCTTGGCCTATCGGGGGCTCTCGGGAGCTTTCTTT. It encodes CASSLAYRGLSGAFF. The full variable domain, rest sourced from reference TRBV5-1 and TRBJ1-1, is KAGVTQTPRYLIKTRGQQVTLSCSPISGHRSVSWYQQTPGQGLQFLFEYFSETQRNKGNFPGRFSGRQFSNSRSEMNVSTLELGDSALYLCASSLAYRGLSGAFFGQGTRLTVV.

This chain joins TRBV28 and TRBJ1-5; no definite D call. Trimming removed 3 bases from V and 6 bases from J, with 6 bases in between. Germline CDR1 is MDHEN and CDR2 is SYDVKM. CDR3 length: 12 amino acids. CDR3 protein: CASSFPSQPQHF. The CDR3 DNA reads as TGTGCCAGCAGTTTTCCGAGTCAGCCCCAGCATTTT. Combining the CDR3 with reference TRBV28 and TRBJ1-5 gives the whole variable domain DVKVTQSSRYLVKRTGEKVFLECVQDMDHENMFWYRQDPGLGLRLIYFSYDVKMKEKGDIPEGYSVSREKKERFSLILESASTNQTSMYLCASSFPSQPQHFGDGTRLSIL.

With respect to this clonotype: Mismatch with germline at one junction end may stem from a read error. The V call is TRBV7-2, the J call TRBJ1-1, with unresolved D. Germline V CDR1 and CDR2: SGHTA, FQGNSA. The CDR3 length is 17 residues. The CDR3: CASSQTKARSPNTEAFF. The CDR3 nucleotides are TGCGCCAGCAGCCAAACCAAGGCGCGGAGCCCTAACACTGAAGCTTTCTTT.

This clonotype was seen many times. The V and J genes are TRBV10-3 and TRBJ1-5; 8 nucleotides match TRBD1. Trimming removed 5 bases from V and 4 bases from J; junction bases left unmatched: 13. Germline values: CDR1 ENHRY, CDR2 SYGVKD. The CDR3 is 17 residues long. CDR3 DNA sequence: TGTGCCATCAGTACAACAGGACAGGGATTAATTAATCAGCCCCAGCATTTT. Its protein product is CAISTTGQGLINQPQHF.

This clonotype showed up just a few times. This CDR3 is CASSRSERYEQYF. The CDR3 DNA reads as TGTGCCAGCAGCCGTTCAGAACGATACGAGCAGTACTTC. The chain has TRBV6-5 and TRBJ2-7; D is ambiguous. CDR1 and CDR2 (germline): MNHEY, SVGAGI. The CDR3 length is 13 residues. V was cut by 6 bases and J by 4 bases, with 13 bases left in between.

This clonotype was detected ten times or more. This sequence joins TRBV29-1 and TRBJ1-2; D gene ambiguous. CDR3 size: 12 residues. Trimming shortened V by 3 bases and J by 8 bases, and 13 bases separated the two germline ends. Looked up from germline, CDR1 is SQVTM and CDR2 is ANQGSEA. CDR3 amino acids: CSVEPEPLGYTF. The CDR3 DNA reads TGCAGCGTTGAGCCCGAGCCCCTAGGCTACACCTTC.

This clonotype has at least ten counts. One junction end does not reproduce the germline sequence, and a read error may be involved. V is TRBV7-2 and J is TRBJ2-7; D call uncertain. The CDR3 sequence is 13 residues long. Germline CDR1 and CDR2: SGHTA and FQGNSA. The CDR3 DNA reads TGCGCCAGCAGCCGTCAGACGGACTACGAGCAGTACTTC. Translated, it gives CASSRQTDYEQYF.

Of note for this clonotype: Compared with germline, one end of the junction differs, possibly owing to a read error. CDR3 residues: CASSLYGLAGNEQFF. The CDR3 bases are TGTGCCAGCAGCTTATATGGACTAGCGGGCAATGAGCAGTTTTTC. The chain employs TRBV7-3 and TRBJ2-7; 11 bases map to TRBD2. There are 15 residues in the CDR3. Germline CDR1 reads SGHTA; CDR2 reads FQGTGA.

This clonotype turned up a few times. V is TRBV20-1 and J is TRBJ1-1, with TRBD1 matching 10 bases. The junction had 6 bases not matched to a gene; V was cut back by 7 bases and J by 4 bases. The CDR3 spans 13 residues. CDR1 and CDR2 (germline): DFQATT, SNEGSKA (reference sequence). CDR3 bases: TGCAGTGTTCCGGGACAGGGGTTCACTGAAGCTTTCTTT. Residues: CSVPGQGFTEAFF.

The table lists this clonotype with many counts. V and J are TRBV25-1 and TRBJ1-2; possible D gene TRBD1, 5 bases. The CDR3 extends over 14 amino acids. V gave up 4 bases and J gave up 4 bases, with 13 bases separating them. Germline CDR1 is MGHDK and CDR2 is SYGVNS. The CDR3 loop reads CASSARTNVYGYTF. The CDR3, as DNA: TGTGCCAGCAGTGCCAGGACAAACGTCTATGGCTACACCTTC.